Here is one TCR beta chain with its context. The CDR3 covers 15 residues. CDR1 is SGHRS, CDR2 YFSETQ, per germline. V shed 9 bases and J shed 4 bases, with 20 bases lying between them. This record belongs to a study of TIL therapy for anti-PD-1-resistant metastatic lung cancer. This was the immunoSEQ v3 assay. Sequencing used immunoSEQ multiplex PCR; TCRdb keeps in-frame clones, though not all of them. Of tens of thousands of clones listed, 87% are singletons. Time point indicated: pre-treatment sample, taken before nivolumab and TIL therapy. This TCR came from a person between 25 and 80 years old with non-small cell lung cancer. The rearrangement joins TRBV5-1 to TRBJ2-4; a weak D match, TRBD1 (6 bases). Sample: blood, taken at baseline. The CDR3, as DNA: TGCGCCATCCCCAAGAGCAGGGGCGAGAAAAACATTCAGTACTTC. This codes for CAIPKSRGEKNIQYF.